This paragraph reports one T cell receptor (beta chain). These data come from a study of blood T cell repertoires in COVID-19. Overall study: The samples span acute and convalescent COVID-19 from the United States, Italy and Spain. The cDNA or gDNA used as material had been derived from T cells, B-cell-depleted T cells, or PBMCs.

The CDR3 is 13 amino acids. The germline V gene encodes CDR1 LNHDA and CDR2 SQIVND (reference sequence). Trimming removed 4 bases from V and 3 bases from J; junction bases left unmatched: 1. Per the study methods: Amplification from reference gene primers served as the basis for estimated nucleated cell counts. Libraries were prepared by immunoSEQ multiplex PCR; TCRdb keeps only in-frame clonotypes and omits some of them. V and J calls and clone size are copied from that table; D and trimming were computed from the DNA. The sample holds fewer than 500,000 clones, around nine tenths seen once. The material sequenced was peripheral blood. V usage is TRBV19 and J usage is TRBJ2-7, with 9 bases aligning to TRBD1. The clonotype comes from a woman in her twenties or thirties with acute or convalescent COVID-19. The CDR3 nucleotides are TGTGCCAGTAGTACGGACAGGGGCTACGAGCAGTACTTC. Translating gives CASSTDRGYEQYF.